These 17 T cell receptor beta chains were sequenced from one sample in a study of spatial heterogeneity in lung cancer. TCRdb reprocessed the 5' RACE reads via MiXCR and lists one record per CDR3 protein. This sample has some 85,000 distinct CDR3 sequences, with approximately 21% found just once. The time point: sample taken at primary tumor resection. Whole RNA obtained from tumor, nontumor lung or frozen PBMC underwent sequencing without sorting. The material sequenced was PBMCs, taken at surgery. The receptors stem from a male donor with early-stage non-small cell lung cancer.

The chain joins TRBV7-2 to TRBJ2-5, with D unclear. Germline CDR1 is SGHTA and CDR2 is FQGNSA. CDR3 length equals 12 residues. V lost 6 bases and J lost 5, with 10 bases in between. Here the CDR3 DNA reads TGTGCCAGCAGTGTCTTATCGGAGACCCAGTACTTC. This gives the protein CASSVLSETQYF.

This chain uses TRBV19 with TRBJ2-5, with TRBD2 matching 10 bases. The CDR3 runs to 14 residues. Germline V CDR1 and CDR2: LNHDA, SQIVND (reference sequence). Trimming took 5 bases from V and 4 from J; bases not matched to a gene: 4. The CDR3 loop reads CASSQRGGPETQYF. The CDR3, as DNA: TGTGCCAGTAGTCAGCGGGGGGGCCCAGAGACCCAGTACTTC. The variable domain in full, with the rest retrieved from reference TRBV19 and TRBJ2-5, is DGGITQSPKYLFRKEGQNVTLSCEQNLNHDAMYWYRQDPGQGLRLIYYSQIVNDFQKGDIAEGYSVSREKKESFPLTVTSAQKNPTAFYLCASSQRGGPETQYFGPGTRLLVL.

This clonotype was recorded at least ten times. The rearrangement links TRBV15 to TRBJ2-5; possibly TRBD1 or TRBD2 for D (5 bases each). CDR1 and CDR2 from the germline V gene are LNHNV and YYDKDF (reference sequence). The CDR3 extends over 15 amino acids. V was trimmed by 1 base and J by 4 bases, leaving 13 bases between them. The CDR3 here is CATSRGGNGGETQYF. The CDR3 coding sequence is TGTGCCACCAGCAGAGGAGGGAATGGGGGAGAGACCCAGTACTTC.

The chain joins TRBV2 to TRBJ1-1, with 9 positions matching TRBD1. With V trimmed by 9 bases and J by 2 bases, 4 bases remained unmatched. There are 13 residues in the CDR3. CDR1 SNHLY and CDR2 FYNNEI come from the germline V gene. The CDR3 nucleotides are TGTGCCAGTTCCACAGGGGGCAACACTGAAGCTTTCTTT. Its protein product is CASSTGGNTEAFF.

The chain is built from TRBV6-5 and TRBJ2-3; D is uncertain. V lost 5 bases and J lost 2, with 17 bases in between. Looked up from germline, CDR1 is MNHEY and CDR2 is SVGAGI. There are 16 residues in the CDR3. The DNA of the CDR3 is TGTGCCAGCAGTCCCTTGACTCCCCTCTCCACAGATACGCAGTATTTT. Translated, it gives CASSPLTPLSTDTQYF.

This clonotype was observed a handful of times. The chain employs TRBV6-2 or TRBV6-3 and TRBJ1-4, with D maybe TRBD1 (5 bases). V lost 6 bases, J lost 4 bases, and 15 bases lay in between. Germline V CDR1 and CDR2: MNHEY, SVGEGT. The CDR3 has 15 residues. The CDR3 DNA reads as TGTGCCAGCAGGCGCCAGGGAGTGGATAATGAAAAACTGTTTTTT. Protein: CASRRQGVDNEKLFF.

V gene TRBV5-6 combines with J gene TRBJ1-5; D is perhaps TRBD1 (5 bases). CDR3 size: 14 residues. Germline V CDR1 and CDR2: SGHDT, YYEEEE. V was shortened by 4 bases and J by 3 bases, with 11 bases between the two germline ends. The CDR3: CASSKRDSNQPQHF. CDR3 bases: TGTGCCAGCAGCAAACGGGACTCCAATCAGCCCCAGCATTTT.

The chain carries TRBV12-3 or TRBV12-4 and TRBJ1-1; D is possibly TRBD1 (6 bases). The CDR3 contains 15 residues. The germline V and J ends were trimmed by 4 bases and 5 bases, with 17 bases remaining between them. The CDR3 sequence is CASSSLTGGATEAFF. CDR3 bases: TGTGCCAGCAGTTCACTTACCGGGGGGGCTACTGAAGCTTTCTTT.

CDR3: CASSLALAGADTGELFF. The CDR3 DNA reads TGTGCCAGCAGTTTAGCCTTAGCGGGGGCAGACACCGGGGAGCTGTTTTTT. V gene TRBV12-3 or TRBV12-4 combines with J gene TRBJ2-2, with 9 bases lining up with TRBD2. Germline trimming cut 0 bases from V and 3 bases from J; bases unmatched to any gene: 5. The CDR3 has 17 residues.

This clonotype was seen a few times. This chain connects TRBV10-3 to TRBJ2-2, with TRBD2 identical over 8 bases. Germline loops: CDR1 ENHRY, CDR2 SYGVKD. The CDR3 is 17 residues long. Unmatched junction bases numbered 13, after V lost 4 bases and J lost 6 bases. The CDR3 sequence: CAISAPLVAGTPGELFF. The CDR3 region has the DNA TGTGCCATCAGTGCTCCCTTGGTAGCGGGGACCCCCGGGGAGCTGTTTTTT.

This clonotype was seen many times. The chain employs TRBV25-1 and TRBJ2-6, with 8 bases identical to TRBD1. The CDR3 is made up of 16 amino acids. V dropped 4 bases and J dropped 1; count of bases not matched to a gene: 3. Germline values: CDR1 MGHDK, CDR2 SYGVNS. CDR3 residues: CASSAGTGSGANVLTF. CDR3 sequence (DNA): TGTGCCAGCAGTGCCGGGACAGGATCTGGGGCCAACGTCCTGACTTTC. Using reference TRBV25-1 and TRBJ2-6 for the parts outside the CDR3, the full variable domain is EADIYQTPRYLVIGTGKKITLECSQTMGHDKMYWYQQDPGMELHLIHYSYGVNSTEKGDLSSESTVSRIRTEHFPLTLESARPSHTSQYLCASSAGTGSGANVLTFGAGSRLTVL.

V gene TRBV6-5 combines with J gene TRBJ1-5; 8 nucleotides line up with TRBD1. The CDR3 spans 14 residues. Per the germline V gene, CDR1 is MNHEY and CDR2 is SVGAGI. V shed 5 bases, J shed 7 bases, and the junction held 7 bases outside the gene matches. CDR3 in DNA: TGTGCCAGCAGTCCCAGGGGGCTCGGACAGCCCCAGCATTTT. Translation gives CASSPRGLGQPQHF.

This clonotype showed up just a few times. The chain joins TRBV7-9 to TRBJ2-1; 8 bases fit TRBD1. This CDR3 is built from 15 residues. CDR1 is SEHNR and CDR2 is FQNEAQ in the germline V gene (reference sequence). V was clipped by 1 base and J by 5 bases; unmatched bases: 4. CDR3 protein: CASSLGTGGHNEQFF. CDR3 coding DNA: TGTGCCAGCAGCTTAGGAACAGGGGGGCACAATGAGCAGTTCTTC.

The V gene is TRBV3-1, the J gene TRBJ2-5; D gene uncertain. This CDR3 contains 12 residues. V lost 4 bases, J lost 5 bases, and 8 bases lay in between. Germline V lookup: CDR1 LGHDT, CDR2 YNNKEL (reference sequence). CDR3 sequence (DNA): TGTGCCAGCAGCCCCCGTCAGGAGACCCAGTACTTC. Translated: CASSPRQETQYF.

The table lists this clonotype with a few counts. The V gene is TRBV20-1, the J gene TRBJ1-2, with D tentatively TRBD1 (5 bases). The CDR3 is made up of 12 amino acids. CDR1 DFQATT and CDR2 SNEGSKA come from the germline V gene (reference sequence). CDR3 loop: CSAGVGDYGYTF. Written as DNA, the CDR3 is TGCAGCGCGGGTGTGGGGGACTATGGCTACACCTTC.

The chain employs TRBV2 and TRBJ2-2; 8 bases map to TRBD1. This CDR3 region has 15 residues. Germline V gene sequence: CDR1 SNHLY, CDR2 FYNNEI. V trimming: 5 bases; J trimming: 1 base; junction bases outside the gene matches: 3. DNA of the CDR3: TGTGCCAGCAGTCGGACAGGGTTGAACACCGGGGAGCTGTTTTTT. It translates to CASSRTGLNTGELFF.

The J gene is TRBJ1-1, the V gene TRBV14; D may be TRBD1 (6 bases). The CDR3 has 16 residues. V lost 2 bases and J 5 bases, leaving 18 bases between the germline ends. Germline CDR1 SGHDN, CDR2 FVKESK. The CDR3 coding sequence is TGTGCCAGCAGCCAATGGCAGGGGCTTCCGGGGACTGAAGCTTTCTTT. Encoded protein: CASSQWQGLPGTEAFF.